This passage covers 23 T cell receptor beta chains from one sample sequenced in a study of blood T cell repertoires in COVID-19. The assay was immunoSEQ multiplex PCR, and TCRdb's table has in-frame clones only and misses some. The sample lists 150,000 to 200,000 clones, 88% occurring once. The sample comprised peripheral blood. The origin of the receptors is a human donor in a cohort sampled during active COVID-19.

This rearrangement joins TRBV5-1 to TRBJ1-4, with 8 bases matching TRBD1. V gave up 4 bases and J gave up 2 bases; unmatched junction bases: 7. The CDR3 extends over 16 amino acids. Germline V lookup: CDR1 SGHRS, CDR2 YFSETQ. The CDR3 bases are TGCGCCAGCAGCCGACAGGGGTTGGGTACTAATGAAAAACTGTTTTTT. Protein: CASSRQGLGTNEKLFF. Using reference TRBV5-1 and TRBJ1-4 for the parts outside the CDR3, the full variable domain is KAGVTQTPRYLIKTRGQQVTLSCSPISGHRSVSWYQQTPGQGLQFLFEYFSETQRNKGNFPGRFSGRQFSNSRSEMNVSTLELGDSALYLCASSRQGLGTNEKLFFGSGTQLSVL.

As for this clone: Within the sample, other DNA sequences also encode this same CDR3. CDR3 sequence: CASSPSVNTEAFF. CDR3 in DNA: TGTGCCAGCTCACCTTCGGTAAACACTGAAGCTTTCTTT. The gene calls are TRBV18 and TRBJ1-1, with D unresolved. The germline V gene encodes CDR1 KGHSH and CDR2 LQKENI. The CDR3 is 13 residues long. The V end was cut by 3 bases, the J end by 2 bases, with 7 bases between.

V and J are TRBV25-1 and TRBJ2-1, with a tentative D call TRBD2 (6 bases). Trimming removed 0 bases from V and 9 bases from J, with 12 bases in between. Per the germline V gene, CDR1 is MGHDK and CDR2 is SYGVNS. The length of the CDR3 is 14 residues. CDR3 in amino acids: CASSEYERGGEQFF. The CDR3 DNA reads TGTGCCAGCAGTGAATATGAAAGGGGAGGTGAGCAGTTCTTC.

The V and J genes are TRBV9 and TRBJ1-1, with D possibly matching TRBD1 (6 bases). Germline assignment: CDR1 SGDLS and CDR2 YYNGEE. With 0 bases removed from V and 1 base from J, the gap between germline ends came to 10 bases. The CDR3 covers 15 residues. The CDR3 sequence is CASSVGQVGNTEAFF. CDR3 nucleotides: TGTGCCAGCAGCGTAGGACAGGTCGGGAACACTGAAGCTTTCTTT.

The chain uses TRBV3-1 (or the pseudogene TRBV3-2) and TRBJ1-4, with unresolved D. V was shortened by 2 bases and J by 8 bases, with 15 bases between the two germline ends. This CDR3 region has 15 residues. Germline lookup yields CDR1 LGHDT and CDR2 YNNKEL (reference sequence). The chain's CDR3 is CASSQLRGGVEKLFF. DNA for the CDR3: TGTGCCAGCAGCCAATTACGGGGTGGCGTAGAAAAACTGTTTTTT.

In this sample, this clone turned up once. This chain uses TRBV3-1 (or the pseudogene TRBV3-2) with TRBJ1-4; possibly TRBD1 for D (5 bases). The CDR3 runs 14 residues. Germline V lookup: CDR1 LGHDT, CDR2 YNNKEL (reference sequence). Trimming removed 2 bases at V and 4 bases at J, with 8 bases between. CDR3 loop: CASSQLGGNEKLFF. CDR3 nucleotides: TGTGCCAGCAGCCAACTGGGGGGTAATGAAAAACTGTTTTTT.

The CDR3 sequence: CASSLLTEAYEQYF. The DNA of the CDR3 is TGTGCCAGCAGCTTATTGACAGAGGCCTACGAGCAGTACTTC. The V call is TRBV11-2, the J call TRBJ2-7; maybe TRBD1 (5 bases). Germline V lookup: CDR1 SGHAT, CDR2 FQNNGV. The V end was cut by 2 bases, the J end by 2 bases, with 10 bases between. The CDR3 has 14 amino acids. The full variable domain, its missing parts supplied by reference TRBV11-2 and TRBJ2-7, is EAGVAQSPRYKIIEKRQSVAFWCNPISGHATLYWYQQILGQGPKLLIQFQNNGVVDDSQLPKDRFSAERLKGVDSTLKIQPAKLEDSAVYLCASSLLTEAYEQYFGPGTRLTVT.

CDR3 region: CASRGQYNEQFF. DNA for the CDR3: TGTGCCAGCAGGGGACAGTACAATGAGCAGTTCTTC. The gene calls are TRBV28 and TRBJ2-1; 7 bases are shared with TRBD1. J was trimmed by 4 bases and V by 6 bases; bases with no gene match: 0. Per the germline V gene, CDR1 is MDHEN and CDR2 is SYDVKM. CDR3 length: 12 residues.

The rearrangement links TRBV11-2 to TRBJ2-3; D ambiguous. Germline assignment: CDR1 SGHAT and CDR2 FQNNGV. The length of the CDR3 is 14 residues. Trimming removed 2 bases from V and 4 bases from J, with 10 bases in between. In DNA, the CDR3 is TGTGCCAGCAGCTTAACGGGTGTTGCAGATACGCAGTATTTT. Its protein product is CASSLTGVADTQYF.

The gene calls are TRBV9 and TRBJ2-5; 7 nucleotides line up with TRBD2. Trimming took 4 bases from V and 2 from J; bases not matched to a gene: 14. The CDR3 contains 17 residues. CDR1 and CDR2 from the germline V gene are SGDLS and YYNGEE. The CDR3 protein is CASSSGSPGRGQETQYF. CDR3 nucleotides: TGTGCCAGCAGCTCAGGCTCCCCAGGGAGGGGTCAAGAGACCCAGTACTTC.

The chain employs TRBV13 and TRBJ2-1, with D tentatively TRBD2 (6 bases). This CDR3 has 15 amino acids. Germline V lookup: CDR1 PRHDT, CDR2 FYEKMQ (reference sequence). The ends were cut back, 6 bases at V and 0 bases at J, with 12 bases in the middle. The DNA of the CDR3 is TGTGCCAGCAGTAGGGTTAGCGGCTCCTACAATGAGCAGTTCTTC. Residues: CASSRVSGSYNEQFF. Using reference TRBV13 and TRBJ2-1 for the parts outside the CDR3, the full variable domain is AAGVIQSPRHLIKEKRETATLKCYPIPRHDTVYWYQQGPGQDPQFLISFYEKMQSDKGSIPDRFSAQQFSDYHSELNMSSLELGDSALYFCASSRVSGSYNEQFFGPGTRLTVL.

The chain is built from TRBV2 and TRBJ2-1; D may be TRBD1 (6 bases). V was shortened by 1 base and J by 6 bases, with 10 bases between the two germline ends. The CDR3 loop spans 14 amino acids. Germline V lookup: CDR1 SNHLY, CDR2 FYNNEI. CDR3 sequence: CASSEDGGGNEQFF. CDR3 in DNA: TGTGCCAGCAGTGAAGATGGGGGCGGCAATGAGCAGTTCTTC.

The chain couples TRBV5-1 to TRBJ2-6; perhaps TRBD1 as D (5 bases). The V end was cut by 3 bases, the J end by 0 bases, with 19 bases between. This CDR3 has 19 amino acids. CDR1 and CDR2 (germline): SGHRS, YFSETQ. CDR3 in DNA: TGCGCCAGCAGCTATTCATACGACCGACAGAGCTCTGGGGCCAACGTCCTGACTTTC. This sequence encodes CASSYSYDRQSSGANVLTF.

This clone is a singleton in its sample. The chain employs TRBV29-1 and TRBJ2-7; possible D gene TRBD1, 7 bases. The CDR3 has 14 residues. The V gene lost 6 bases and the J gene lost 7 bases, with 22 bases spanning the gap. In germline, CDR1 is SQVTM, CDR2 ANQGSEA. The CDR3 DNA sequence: TGCAGCGTCAAAGAGCAGGGGGGCTTATCGGAGCAGTACTTC. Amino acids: CSVKEQGGLSEQYF.

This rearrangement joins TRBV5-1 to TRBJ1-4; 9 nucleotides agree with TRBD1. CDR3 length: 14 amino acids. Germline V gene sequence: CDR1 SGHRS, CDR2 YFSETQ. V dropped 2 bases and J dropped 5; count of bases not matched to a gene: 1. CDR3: CASSLGQGNEKLFF. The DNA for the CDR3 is TGCGCCAGCAGCTTAGGACAGGGGAATGAAAAACTGTTTTTT.

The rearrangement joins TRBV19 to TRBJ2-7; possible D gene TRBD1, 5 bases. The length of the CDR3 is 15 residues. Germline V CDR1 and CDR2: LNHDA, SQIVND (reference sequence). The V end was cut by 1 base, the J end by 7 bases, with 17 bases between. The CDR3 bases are TGTGCCAGTAGTATAGGGGCACAGGCCCGGACAGAGCAGTACTTC. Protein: CASSIGAQARTEQYF.

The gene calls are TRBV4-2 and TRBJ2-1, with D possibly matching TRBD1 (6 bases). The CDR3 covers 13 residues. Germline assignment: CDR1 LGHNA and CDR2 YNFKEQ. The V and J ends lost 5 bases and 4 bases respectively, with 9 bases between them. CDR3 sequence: CASSSQGYNEQFF. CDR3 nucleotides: TGTGCCAGCAGCTCCCAGGGGTACAATGAGCAGTTCTTC.

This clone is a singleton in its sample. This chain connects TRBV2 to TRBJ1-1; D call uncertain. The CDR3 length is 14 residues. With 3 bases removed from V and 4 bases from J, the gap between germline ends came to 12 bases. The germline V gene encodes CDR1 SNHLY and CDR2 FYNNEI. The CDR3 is CASSEMLVSTEAFF. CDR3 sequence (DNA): TGTGCCAGCAGTGAGATGTTGGTTAGCACTGAAGCTTTCTTT. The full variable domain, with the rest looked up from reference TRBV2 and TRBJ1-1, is EPEVTQTPSHQVTQMGQEVILRCVPISNHLYFYWYRQILGQKVEFLVSFYNNEISEKSEIFDDQFSVERPDGSNFTLKIRSTKLEDSAMYFCASSEMLVSTEAFFGQGTRLTVV.

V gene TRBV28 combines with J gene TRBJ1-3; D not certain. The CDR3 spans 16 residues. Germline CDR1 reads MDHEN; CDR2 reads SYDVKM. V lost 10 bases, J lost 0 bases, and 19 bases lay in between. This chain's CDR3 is CATERRTLLSGNTIYF. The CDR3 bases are TGTGCCACCGAAAGGAGGACTCTTCTCTCTGGAAACACCATATATTTT.

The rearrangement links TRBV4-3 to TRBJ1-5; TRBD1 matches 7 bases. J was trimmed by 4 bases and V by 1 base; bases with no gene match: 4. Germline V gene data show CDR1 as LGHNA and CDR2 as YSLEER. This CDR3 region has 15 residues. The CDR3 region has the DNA TGCGCCAGCAGCCAAGGCACAGGGGCAAATCAGCCCCAGCATTTT. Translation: CASSQGTGANQPQHF.

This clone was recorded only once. DNA for the CDR3: TGTGCCAGCAGCTTAAGCGGAGTGGACTATGGCTACACCTTC. This codes for CASSLSGVDYGYTF. The V call is TRBV7-9, the J call TRBJ1-2; D ambiguous. Germline-derived CDR1 and CDR2 are SEHNR and FQNEAQ (reference sequence). This CDR3 is built from 14 residues. Trimming took off 2 bases at V and 3 bases at J, with 10 bases between the two ends.

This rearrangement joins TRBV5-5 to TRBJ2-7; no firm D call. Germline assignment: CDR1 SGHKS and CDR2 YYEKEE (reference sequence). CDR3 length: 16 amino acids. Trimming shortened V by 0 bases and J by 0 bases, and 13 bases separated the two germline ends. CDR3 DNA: TGTGCCAGCAGCTTGGATCTGGTACAGAGCTCCTACGAGCAGTACTTC. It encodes CASSLDLVQSSYEQYF.

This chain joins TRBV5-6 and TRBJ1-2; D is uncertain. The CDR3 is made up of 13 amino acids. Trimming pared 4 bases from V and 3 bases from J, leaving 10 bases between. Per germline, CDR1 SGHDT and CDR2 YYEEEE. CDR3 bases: TGTGCCAGCAGCCTGGTGGAGGACTATGGCTACACCTTC. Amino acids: CASSLVEDYGYTF.